This is a list of T cell receptor beta chains from one sample in a study of cytomegalovirus exposure and HLA in healthy donors. The data were produced by immunoSEQ multiplex PCR, yet TCRdb's version contains in-frame clones alone and is incomplete. Here the sample spans 130,000 or so clones, approximately 85% being singletons. The sequenced sample consisted of PBMCs. Every receptor here comes from a woman between 40 and 55 years old in good health and CMV-seronegative. Both conserved end residues are part of each CDR3. The D gene is left open where the match is weak. Size is stated for part of the rows, as once, few or many counts, or as a class when the clone is expanded.

D gene,clone size,CDR3 length,J gene,V gene,CDR3 DNA,CDR3 protein
-,-,13,TRBJ2-2,TRBV27,TGTGCCAGCAGTTATTCAGGGCCCCCGGAGCTGTTTTTT,CASSYSGPPELFF
-,-,14,TRBJ2-5,TRBV28,TGTGCCAGCAGTTTTGGAGGGGTCCAAGAGACCCAGTACTTC,CASSFGGVQETQYF
-,-,13,TRBJ1-1,TRBV10-3,TGTGCCATCAATCAACAGGGTAACACTGAAGCTTTCTTT,CAINQQGNTEAFF
-,-,14,TRBJ2-2,TRBV11-3,TGTGCCAGCAGCTTAGACAGACTGTTCGGGGAGCTGTTTTTT,CASSLDRLFGELFF
-,-,12,TRBJ1-1,TRBV4-2,TGTGCCAGCAGCCAAGGAAGAGGTGAAGCTTTCTTT,CASSQGRGEAFF
-,-,15,TRBJ2-3,TRBV27,TGTGCCACCAGGGATTGGGGCGGAGGCACAGATACGCAGTATTTT,CATRDWGGGTDTQYF
TRBD1,-,14,TRBJ2-7,TRBV19,TGTGCCAGTAGGCCCGGACAGGGGACCTACGAGCAGTACTTC,CASRPGQGTYEQYF
TRBD1,-,13,TRBJ1-2,TRBV7-9,TGTGCCAGCAGCTACAGGGGCACCTATGGCTACACCTTC,CASSYRGTYGYTF
TRBD1,few,16,TRBJ2-6,TRBV9,TGTGCCAGCAGCGGGTACAGGGGTACAGGGGCCAACGTCCTGACTTTC,CASSGYRGTGANVLTF
TRBD1,-,15,TRBJ1-2,TRBV28,TGTGCCAGCAGTTCTCCGGGACAGGGCTTAAATGGCTACACCTTC,CASSSPGQGLNGYTF
-,-,17,TRBJ2-1,TRBV10-3,TGTGCCATCAGTGAGCCAGACATTAGCGGAGTTTACAATGAGCAGTTCTTC,CAISEPDISGVYNEQFF
TRBD1,-,15,TRBJ2-3,TRBV6-5,TGTGCCAGCAGGGGGACAGGGGAAGTTACAGATACGCAGTATTTT,CASRGTGEVTDTQYF
TRBD1,-,16,TRBJ2-7,TRBV7-2,TGTGCCAGCAGCACCACCGGGACAGGGGGCGTCTACGAGCAGTACTTC,CASSTTGTGGVYEQYF
-,-,16,TRBJ2-5,TRBV5-6,TGTGCCAGCAGCTTGGCCTACGCGGCCACTCAAGAGACCCAGTACTTC,CASSLAYAATQETQYF
-,-,16,TRBJ1-5,TRBV6-7,TGTGCCAGCAGCCCCGGGGGTCGGGCGGGTTGTCAGCCCCAGCATTTT,CASSPGGRAGCQPQHF
TRBD1,-,14,TRBJ1-5,TRBV29-1,TGCAGCGTTCAAGGACAGGGGATTAATCAGCCCCAGCATTTT,CSVQGQGINQPQHF
TRBD2,-,15,TRBJ2-7,TRBV6-1,TGTGCCAGCAGTGCCGGGGGGTGGCAGGTTCACGAGCAGTACTTC,CASSAGGWQVHEQYF
-,-,13,TRBJ2-5,TRBV29-1,TGCAGCGTTGGTGGGGGGTGGGGGGAGACCCAGTACTTC,CSVGGGWGETQYF
-,once,16,TRBJ2-3,TRBV27,TGTGCCAGCAGTTTGATGAGCGGCACTAGCACAGATACGCAGTATTTT,CASSLMSGTSTDTQYF
-,-,14,TRBJ2-7,TRBV7-9,TGTGCCAGCAGCTTTGGTTCCTACAGCCACGAGCAGTACTTC,CASSFGSYSHEQYF
-,-,15,TRBJ1-2,TRBV6-1,TGTGCCAGCAGACGGGGAAGGGGGAGTAACTATGGCTACACCTTC,CASRRGRGSNYGYTF
TRBD2,-,15,TRBJ2-7,TRBV27,TGTGCCAGCCACCCCGCCGCGGGGGGGGCCTACGAGCAGTACTTC,CASHPAAGGAYEQYF
-,-,14,TRBJ2-1,TRBV5-4,TGTGCCAGCAGCTTGAGCGGCTCCTACAATGAGCAGTTCTTC,CASSLSGSYNEQFF
TRBD2,-,15,TRBJ2-1,TRBV5-6,TGTGCCAGCAGCTTACTGGGACTAGCCGTAAATGAGCAGTTCTTC,CASSLLGLAVNEQFF
TRBD2,-,13,TRBJ2-1,TRBV5-1,TGCGCCAGCAGCTGGACTAGCCCGAATGAGCAGTTCTTC,CASSWTSPNEQFF
-,-,16,TRBJ2-1,TRBV19,TGTGCCAGTAGTCATGGAGGGACAGACAAATACAATGAGCAGTTCTTC,CASSHGGTDKYNEQFF
-,-,12,TRBJ1-2,TRBV7-2,TGTGCCAGCAGCTCGGACAGAGATGGCTACACCTTC,CASSSDRDGYTF
TRBD2,-,15,TRBJ2-1,TRBV10-3,TGTGCCATCAGTACCCCCGGACTAGGATACAATGAGCAGTTCTTC,CAISTPGLGYNEQFF
-,-,15,TRBJ2-3,TRBV4-2,TGTGCCAGCAGCCAAGGACTCCCAAGCACAGATACGCAGTATTTT,CASSQGLPSTDTQYF
-,-,16,TRBJ1-1,TRBV5-4,TGTGCCAGCAGCTCGGCGGTTAAGACGATGAACACTGAAGCTTTCTTT,CASSSAVKTMNTEAFF
TRBD1,-,14,TRBJ2-7,TRBV18,TGTGCCAGCTCACTAGGACAGGGGGAGGACGAGCAGTACTTC,CASSLGQGEDEQYF
TRBD2,-,13,TRBJ2-2,TRBV11-3,TGTGCCAGCAGGGGGGGGAACACCGGGGAGCTGCTTTTT,CASRGGNTGELLF
-,-,16,TRBJ1-4,TRBV18,TGTGCCAGCTCACCACTTGCGAGGCAGGGGCCTGAAAAACTGTTTTTT,CASSPLARQGPEKLFF
TRBD2,once,15,TRBJ2-3,TRBV28,TGTGCCAGCAGTTTCAGCGGGAGGGGATCAGATACGCAGTATTTT,CASSFSGRGSDTQYF
-,-,13,TRBJ1-1,TRBV11-3,TGTGCCAGCAGCCGCGCCATGAACACTGAAGCTTTCTTT,CASSRAMNTEAFF
-,few,14,TRBJ1-1,TRBV6-6,TGTGCCAGCAGCACCAGCGGAGGGAGGACTGAAGCTTTCTTT,CASSTSGGRTEAFF
TRBD2,-,14,TRBJ2-5,TRBV4-2,TGTGCCAGCAGCCAACCCGCGGGAGTAGAGACCCAGTACTTC,CASSQPAGVETQYF
TRBD2,-,15,TRBJ2-1,TRBV5-6,TGTGCCAGCAGCGTCGGGCTAGCGGGATGGTATGAGCAGTTCTTC,CASSVGLAGWYEQFF
TRBD1,once,14,TRBJ2-2,TRBV10-3,TGTGCCATCAGTGAGTGGGACAGGGCCGGGGAGCTGTTTTTT,CAISEWDRAGELFF
-,-,15,TRBJ1-2,TRBV21-1,TGTGCCAGCAGCAAAGATAAGCTAGGTCCCTATGGCTACACCTTC,CASSKDKLGPYGYTF
TRBD1,-,15,TRBJ2-6,TRBV2,TGTGCCAGCAGTGCACAGGGGAAAGGGGCCAACGTCCTGACTTTC,CASSAQGKGANVLTF
TRBD2,-,14,TRBJ2-7,TRBV9,TGTGCCAGCAGCCAGGCTAGCGGGGGCTACGAGCAGTACTTC,CASSQASGGYEQYF
TRBD1,-,14,TRBJ1-2,TRBV6-1,TGTGCCAGCAGTGTAGGGACAGGGCCCTATGGCTACACCTTC,CASSVGTGPYGYTF
TRBD1,-,14,TRBJ1-2,TRBV28,TGTGCCAGCAGACCGGGACAGGGGTTCCTACCCTACACCTTC,CASRPGQGFLPYTF
-,-,18,TRBJ2-2,TRBV28,TGTGCCAGCAGTTGGGGGCTAAAACGGGCCGAGAACACCGGGGAGCTGTTTTTT,CASSWGLKRAENTGELFF
-,once,14,TRBJ1-3,TRBV5-6,TGTGCCAGCAGCCCCCGACACCTTGGAAACACCATATATTTT,CASSPRHLGNTIYF
-,once,15,TRBJ2-7,TRBV30,TGTGCCTTTTATATACCGGACAGAAACTCCTACGAGCAGTACTTC,CAFYIPDRNSYEQYF
TRBD2,-,17,TRBJ2-5,TRBV7-2,TGTGCCAGCAGCTTAAGCCCCCTAGCGGGAGATGGCGAGACCCAGTACTTC,CASSLSPLAGDGETQYF
TRBD1,-,15,TRBJ2-2,TRBV18,TGTGCCAGCTCACTGGGACAGGCGAACACCGGGGAGCTGTTTTTT,CASSLGQANTGELFF
TRBD2,-,15,TRBJ2-7,TRBV10-3,TGTGCCATCAGCCAAGGACTAGCGGACTCCTACGAGCAGTACTTC,CAISQGLADSYEQYF